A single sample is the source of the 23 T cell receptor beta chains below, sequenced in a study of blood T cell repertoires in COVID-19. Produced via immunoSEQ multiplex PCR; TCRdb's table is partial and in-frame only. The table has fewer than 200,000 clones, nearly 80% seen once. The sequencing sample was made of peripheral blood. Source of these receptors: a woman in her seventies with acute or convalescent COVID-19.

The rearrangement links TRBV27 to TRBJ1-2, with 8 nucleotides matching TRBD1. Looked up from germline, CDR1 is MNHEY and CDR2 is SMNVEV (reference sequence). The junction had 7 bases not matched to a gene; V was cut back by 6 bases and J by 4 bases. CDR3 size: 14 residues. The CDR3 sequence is CASSPQGERYGYTF. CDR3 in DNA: TGTGCCAGCAGCCCACAGGGGGAGCGCTATGGCTACACCTTC.

The chain's CDR3 is CASSPTTPPAYEQYF. The CDR3 DNA reads as TGTGCCAGCTCACCAACTACCCCCCCTGCCTACGAGCAGTACTTC. The chain joins TRBV18 to TRBJ2-7; D is undetermined. Trimming pared 2 bases from V and 2 bases from J, leaving 13 bases between. CDR1 KGHSH and CDR2 LQKENI come from the germline V gene. This CDR3 contains 15 residues.

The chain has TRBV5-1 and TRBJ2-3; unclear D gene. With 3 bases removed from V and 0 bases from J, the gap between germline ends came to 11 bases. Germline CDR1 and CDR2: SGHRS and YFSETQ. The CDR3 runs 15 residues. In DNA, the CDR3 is TGCGCCAGCAGCTACGGAGAAACTAGCACAGATACGCAGTATTTT. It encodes CASSYGETSTDTQYF.

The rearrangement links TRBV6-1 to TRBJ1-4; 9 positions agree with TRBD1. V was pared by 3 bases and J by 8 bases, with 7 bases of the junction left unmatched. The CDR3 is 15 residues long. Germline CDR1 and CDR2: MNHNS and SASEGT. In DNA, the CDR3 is TGTGCCAGCAGTGATCCAGGACAGGGGCGGGAAAAACTGTTTTTT. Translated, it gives CASSDPGQGREKLFF.

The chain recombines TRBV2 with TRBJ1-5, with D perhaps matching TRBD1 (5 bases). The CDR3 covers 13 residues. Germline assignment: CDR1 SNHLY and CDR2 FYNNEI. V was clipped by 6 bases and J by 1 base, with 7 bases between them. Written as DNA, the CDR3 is TGTGCCAGCAGGGGGCTGAGCAATCAGCCCCAGCATTTT. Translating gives CASRGLSNQPQHF.

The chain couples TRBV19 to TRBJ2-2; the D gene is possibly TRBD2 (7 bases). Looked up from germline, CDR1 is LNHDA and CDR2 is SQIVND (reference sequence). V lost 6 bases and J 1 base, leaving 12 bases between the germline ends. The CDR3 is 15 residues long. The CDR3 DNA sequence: TGTGCCAGTAGGGAGGGAGGGGGGAACACCGGGGAGCTGTTTTTT. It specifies CASREGGGNTGELFF.

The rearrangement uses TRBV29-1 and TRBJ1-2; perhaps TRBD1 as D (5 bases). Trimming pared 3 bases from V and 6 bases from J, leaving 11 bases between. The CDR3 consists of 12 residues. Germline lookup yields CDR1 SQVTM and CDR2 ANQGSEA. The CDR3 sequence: CSVDPGSDGYTF. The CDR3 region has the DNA TGCAGCGTTGATCCAGGGTCGGATGGCTACACCTTC.

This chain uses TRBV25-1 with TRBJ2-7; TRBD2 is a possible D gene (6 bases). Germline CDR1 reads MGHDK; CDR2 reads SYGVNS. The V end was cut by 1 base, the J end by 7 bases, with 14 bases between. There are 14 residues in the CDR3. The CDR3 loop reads CASSESGLAGEQYF. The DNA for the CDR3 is TGTGCCAGCAGTGAATCTGGCCTCGCGGGGGAGCAGTACTTC.

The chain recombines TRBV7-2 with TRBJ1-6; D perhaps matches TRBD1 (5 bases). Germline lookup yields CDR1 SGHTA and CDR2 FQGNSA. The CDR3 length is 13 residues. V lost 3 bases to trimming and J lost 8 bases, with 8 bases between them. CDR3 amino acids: CASSFRGDSPLHF. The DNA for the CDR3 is TGTGCCAGCAGCTTTCGGGGGGATTCACCCCTCCACTTT.

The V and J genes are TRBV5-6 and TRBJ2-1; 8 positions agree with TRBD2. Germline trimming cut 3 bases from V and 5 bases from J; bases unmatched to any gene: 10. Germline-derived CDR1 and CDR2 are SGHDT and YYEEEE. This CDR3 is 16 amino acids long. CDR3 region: CASSSYQAGADNEQFF. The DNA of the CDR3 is TGTGCCAGCAGCTCCTACCAAGCGGGAGCGGACAATGAGCAGTTCTTC.

The CDR3 DNA is TGTGCCAGTAGTATCCAAGTCATAAGCCTGAACACCGGGGAGCTGTTTTTT. Its protein is CASSIQVISLNTGELFF. The chain is built from TRBV19 and TRBJ2-2; D remains ambiguous. V was pared by 3 bases and J by 1 base, with 15 bases between. This CDR3 is 17 amino acids long. Looked up from germline, CDR1 is LNHDA and CDR2 is SQIVND (reference sequence).

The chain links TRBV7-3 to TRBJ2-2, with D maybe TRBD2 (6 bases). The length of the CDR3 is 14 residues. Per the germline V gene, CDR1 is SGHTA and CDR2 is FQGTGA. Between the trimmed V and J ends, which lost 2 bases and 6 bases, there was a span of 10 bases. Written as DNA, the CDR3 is TGTGCCAGCAGCTTAGCGGGGACGGCCGGGGAGCTGTTTTTT. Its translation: CASSLAGTAGELFF. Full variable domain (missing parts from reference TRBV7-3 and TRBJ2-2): GAGVSQTPSNKVTEKGKYVELRCDPISGHTALYWYRQSLGQGPEFLIYFQGTGAADDSGLPNDRFFAVRPEGSVSTLKIQRTERGDSAVYLCASSLAGTAGELFFGEGSRLTVL.

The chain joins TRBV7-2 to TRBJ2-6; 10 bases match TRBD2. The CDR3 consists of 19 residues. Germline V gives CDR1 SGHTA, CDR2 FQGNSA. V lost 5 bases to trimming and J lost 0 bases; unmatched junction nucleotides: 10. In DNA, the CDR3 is TGTGCCAGCAGCCCCGGACTAGCGGCCACGGTCTCTGGGGCCAACGTCCTGACTTTC. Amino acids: CASSPGLAATVSGANVLTF.

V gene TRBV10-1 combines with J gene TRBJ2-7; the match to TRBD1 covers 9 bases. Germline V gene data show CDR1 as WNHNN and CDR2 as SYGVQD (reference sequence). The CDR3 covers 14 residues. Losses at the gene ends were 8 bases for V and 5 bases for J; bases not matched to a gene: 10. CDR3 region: CASGKQGAIHEQYF. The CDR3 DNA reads TGCGCCAGCGGTAAACAGGGGGCAATCCACGAGCAGTACTTC.

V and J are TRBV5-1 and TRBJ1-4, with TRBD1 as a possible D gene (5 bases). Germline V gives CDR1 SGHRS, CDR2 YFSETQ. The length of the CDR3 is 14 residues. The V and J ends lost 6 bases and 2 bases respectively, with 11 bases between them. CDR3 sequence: CASTEQGTNEKLFF. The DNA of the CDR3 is TGCGCCAGCACGGAGCAGGGTACTAATGAAAAACTGTTTTTT.

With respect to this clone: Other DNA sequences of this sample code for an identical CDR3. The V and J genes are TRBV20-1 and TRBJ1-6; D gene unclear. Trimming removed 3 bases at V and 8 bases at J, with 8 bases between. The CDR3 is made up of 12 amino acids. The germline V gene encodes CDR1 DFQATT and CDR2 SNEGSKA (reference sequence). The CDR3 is CSASLGDSPLHF. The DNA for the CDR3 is TGCAGTGCTAGTCTGGGAGATTCACCCCTCCACTTT.

CDR3 bases: TGTGCCAGCAGCCAACTCTACTACGAGCAGTACTTC. It is translated as CASSQLYYEQYF. The chain employs TRBV3-1 (or the pseudogene TRBV3-2) and TRBJ2-7; D is uncertain. V lost 2 bases to trimming and J lost 3 bases, with 5 bases between them. The CDR3 consists of 12 residues. Germline values: CDR1 LGHDT, CDR2 YNNKEL (reference sequence).

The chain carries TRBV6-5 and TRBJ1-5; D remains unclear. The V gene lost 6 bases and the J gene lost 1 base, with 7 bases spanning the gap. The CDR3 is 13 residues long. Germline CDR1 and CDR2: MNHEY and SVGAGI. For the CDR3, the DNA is TGTGCCAGCAGCCGCCTAAGCAATCAGCCCCAGCATTTT. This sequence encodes CASSRLSNQPQHF.

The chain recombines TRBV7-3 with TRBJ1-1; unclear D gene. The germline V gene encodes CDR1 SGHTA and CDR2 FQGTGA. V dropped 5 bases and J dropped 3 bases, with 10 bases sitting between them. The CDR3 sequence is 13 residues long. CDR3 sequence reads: CASSERRDTEAFF. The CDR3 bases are TGTGCCAGCAGCGAAAGACGGGACACTGAAGCTTTCTTT.

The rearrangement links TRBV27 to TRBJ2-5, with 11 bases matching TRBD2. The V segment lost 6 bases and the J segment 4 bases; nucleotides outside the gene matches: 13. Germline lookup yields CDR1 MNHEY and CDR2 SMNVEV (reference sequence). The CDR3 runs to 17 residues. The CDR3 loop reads CASRKITSGRSRETQYF. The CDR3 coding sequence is TGTGCCAGCAGGAAAATTACTAGCGGGAGATCAAGAGAGACCCAGTACTTC.

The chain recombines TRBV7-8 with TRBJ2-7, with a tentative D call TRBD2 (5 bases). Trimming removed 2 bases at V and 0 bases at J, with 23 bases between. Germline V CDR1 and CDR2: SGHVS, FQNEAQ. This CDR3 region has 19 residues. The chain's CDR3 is CASSLQVTTGHKNSYEQYF. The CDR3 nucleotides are TGTGCCAGCAGCTTACAGGTGACTACCGGTCATAAAAACTCCTACGAGCAGTACTTC.

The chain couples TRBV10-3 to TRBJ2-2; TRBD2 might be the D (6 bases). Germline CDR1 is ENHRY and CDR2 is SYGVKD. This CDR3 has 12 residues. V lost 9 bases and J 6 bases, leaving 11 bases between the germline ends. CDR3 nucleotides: TGTGCCATAAGACTAGGCGCCGGGGAGCTGTTTTTT. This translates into CAIRLGAGELFF.

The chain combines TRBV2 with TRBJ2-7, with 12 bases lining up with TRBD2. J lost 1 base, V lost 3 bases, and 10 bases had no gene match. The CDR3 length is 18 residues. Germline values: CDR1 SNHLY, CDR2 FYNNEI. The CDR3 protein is CASSDDGLAGQHSYEQYF. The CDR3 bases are TGTGCCAGCAGTGATGACGGACTAGCGGGACAACATTCCTACGAGCAGTACTTC.